The sequence of this TCR beta chain was determined in a study of graft-versus-host responses after intestinal transplantation. Study context: In this cohort, recipients had multivisceral, liver-intestinal, or isolated intestinal transplants. Every recipient underwent anti-thymocyte globulin induction, then tacrolimus and steroids for two to four years. Regarding the study as a whole: Some GvH clones appeared in ileal mucosa or blood before recipient bone marrow.

Libraries were prepared by immunoSEQ multiplex PCR; TCRdb keeps only in-frame clonotypes and omits some of them. The sample consists of around 90,000 clones, roughly 89% of them appearing once. Comment on this clone: Its matching antigen is unknown.

V lost 5 bases to trimming and J lost 2 bases; unmatched junction nucleotides: 5. The CDR3 loop spans 14 amino acids. In germline, CDR1 is MDHEN, CDR2 SYDVKM. The sequence came from a human donor who received an intestinal transplant. The chain employs TRBV28 and TRBJ2-7, with TRBD1 matching over 8 bases. The sequencing here drew on unstimulated CD4+ T cells sorted from spleen or lymph node cells, taken before intestinal transplant. CDR3 nucleotides: TGTGCCAGCAGTCTACGGACAGGGACCTACGAGCAGTACTTC. It specifies CASSLRTGTYEQYF. Full variable domain (remainder filled in from reference TRBV28 and TRBJ2-7): DVKVTQSSRYLVKRTGEKVFLECVQDMDHENMFWYRQDPGLGLRLIYFSYDVKMKEKGDIPEGYSVSREKKERFSLILESASTNQTSMYLCASSLRTGTYEQYFGPGTRLTVT.